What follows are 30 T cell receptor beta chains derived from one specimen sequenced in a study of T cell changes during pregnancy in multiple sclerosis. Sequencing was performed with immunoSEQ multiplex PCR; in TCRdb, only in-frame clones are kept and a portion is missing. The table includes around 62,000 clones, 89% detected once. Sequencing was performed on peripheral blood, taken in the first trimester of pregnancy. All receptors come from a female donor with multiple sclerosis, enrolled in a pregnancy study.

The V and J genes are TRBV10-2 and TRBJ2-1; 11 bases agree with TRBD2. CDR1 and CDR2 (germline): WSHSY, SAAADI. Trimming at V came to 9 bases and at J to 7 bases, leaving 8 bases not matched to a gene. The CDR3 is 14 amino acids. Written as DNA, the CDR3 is TGCGCCAGTTCTTCCGGGACTAGCGGTAATGAGCAGTTCTTC. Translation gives CASSSGTSGNEQFF.

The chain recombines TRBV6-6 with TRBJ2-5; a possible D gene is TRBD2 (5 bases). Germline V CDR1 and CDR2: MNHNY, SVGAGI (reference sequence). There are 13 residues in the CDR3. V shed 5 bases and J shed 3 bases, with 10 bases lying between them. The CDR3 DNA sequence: TGTGCCAGCAGTCAAGGACTTAAAGAGACCCAGTACTTC. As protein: CASSQGLKETQYF.

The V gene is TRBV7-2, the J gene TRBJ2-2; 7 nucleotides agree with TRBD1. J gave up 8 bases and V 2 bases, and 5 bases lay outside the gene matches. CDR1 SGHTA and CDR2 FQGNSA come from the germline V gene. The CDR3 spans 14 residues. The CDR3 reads CASSLSQGVGELFF. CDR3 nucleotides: TGTGCCAGCAGCTTAAGTCAGGGGGTGGGGGAGCTGTTTTTT.

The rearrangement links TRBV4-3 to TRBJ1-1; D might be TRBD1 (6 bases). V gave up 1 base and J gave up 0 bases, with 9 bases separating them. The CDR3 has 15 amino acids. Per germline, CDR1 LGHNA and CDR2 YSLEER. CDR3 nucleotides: TGCGCCAGCAGCCAAGGCAGGGGTCTGAACACTGAAGCTTTCTTT. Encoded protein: CASSQGRGLNTEAFF.

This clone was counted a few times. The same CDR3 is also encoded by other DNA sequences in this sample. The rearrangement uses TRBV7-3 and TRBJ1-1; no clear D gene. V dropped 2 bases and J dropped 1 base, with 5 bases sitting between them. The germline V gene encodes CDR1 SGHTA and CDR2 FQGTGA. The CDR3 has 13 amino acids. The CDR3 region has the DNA TGTGCCAGCAGCTTAGGCCGGAACACTGAAGCTTTCTTT. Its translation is CASSLGRNTEAFF.

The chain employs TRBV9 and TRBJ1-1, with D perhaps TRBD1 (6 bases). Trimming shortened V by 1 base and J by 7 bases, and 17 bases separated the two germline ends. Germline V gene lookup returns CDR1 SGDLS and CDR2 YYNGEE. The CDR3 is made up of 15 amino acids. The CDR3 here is CASSVWGTMPLEAFF. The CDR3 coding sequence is TGTGCCAGCAGCGTATGGGGGACAATGCCCCTTGAAGCTTTCTTT.

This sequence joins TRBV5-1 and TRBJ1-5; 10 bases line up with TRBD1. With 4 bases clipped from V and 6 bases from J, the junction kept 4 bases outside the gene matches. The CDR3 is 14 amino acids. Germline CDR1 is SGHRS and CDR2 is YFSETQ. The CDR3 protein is CASSPRDRGQPQHF. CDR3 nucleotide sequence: TGCGCCAGCAGCCCCCGGGACAGGGGTCAGCCCCAGCATTTT. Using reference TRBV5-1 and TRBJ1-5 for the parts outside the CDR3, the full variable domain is KAGVTQTPRYLIKTRGQQVTLSCSPISGHRSVSWYQQTPGQGLQFLFEYFSETQRNKGNFPGRFSGRQFSNSRSEMNVSTLELGDSALYLCASSPRDRGQPQHFGDGTRLSIL.

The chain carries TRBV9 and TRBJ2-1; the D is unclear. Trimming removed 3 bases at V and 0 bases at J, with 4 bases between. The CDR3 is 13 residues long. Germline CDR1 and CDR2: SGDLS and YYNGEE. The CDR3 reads CASSEYSYNEQFF. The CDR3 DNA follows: TGTGCCAGCAGCGAATACTCCTACAATGAGCAGTTCTTC.

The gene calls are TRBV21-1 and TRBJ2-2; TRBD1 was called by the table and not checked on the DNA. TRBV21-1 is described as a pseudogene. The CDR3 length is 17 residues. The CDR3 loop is CASSKGGQGIDTGELFF. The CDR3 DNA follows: TGTGCCAGCAGCAAAGGGGGACAGGGTATAGACACCGGGGAGCTGTTTTTT.

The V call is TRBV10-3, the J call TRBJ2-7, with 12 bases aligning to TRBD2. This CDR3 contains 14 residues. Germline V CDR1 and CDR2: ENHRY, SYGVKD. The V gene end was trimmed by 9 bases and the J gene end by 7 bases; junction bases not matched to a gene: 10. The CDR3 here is CAIGLAGPAGEQYF. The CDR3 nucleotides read TGTGCCATTGGACTAGCGGGACCCGCGGGGGAGCAGTACTTC.

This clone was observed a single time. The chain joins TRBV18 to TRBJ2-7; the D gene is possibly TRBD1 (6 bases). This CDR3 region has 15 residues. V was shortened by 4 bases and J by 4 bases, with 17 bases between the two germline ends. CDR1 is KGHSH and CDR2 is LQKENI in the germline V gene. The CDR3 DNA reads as TGTGCCAGCTCACGACTAACCCTACAGGGTTACGAGCAGTACTTC. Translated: CASSRLTLQGYEQYF.

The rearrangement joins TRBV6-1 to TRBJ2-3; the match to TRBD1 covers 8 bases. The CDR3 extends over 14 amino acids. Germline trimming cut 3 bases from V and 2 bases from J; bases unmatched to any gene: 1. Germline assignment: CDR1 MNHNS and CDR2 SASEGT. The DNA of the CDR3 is TGTGCCAGCAGTGACAGGGGGCCCACAGATACGCAGTATTTT. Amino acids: CASSDRGPTDTQYF.

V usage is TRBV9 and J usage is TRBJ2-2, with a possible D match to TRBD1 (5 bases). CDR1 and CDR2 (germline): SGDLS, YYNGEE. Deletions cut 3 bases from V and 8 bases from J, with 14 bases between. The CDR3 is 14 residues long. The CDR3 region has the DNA TGTGCCAGCAGCGAGGCCAGGGTGACTGGGGAGCTGTTTTTT. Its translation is CASSEARVTGELFF.

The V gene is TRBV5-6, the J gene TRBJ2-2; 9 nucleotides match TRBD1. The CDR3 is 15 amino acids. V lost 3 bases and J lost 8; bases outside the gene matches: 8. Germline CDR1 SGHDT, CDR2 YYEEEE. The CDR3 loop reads CASSSATGGWGELFF. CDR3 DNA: TGTGCCAGCAGCTCTGCGACAGGGGGATGGGGGGAGCTGTTTTTT.

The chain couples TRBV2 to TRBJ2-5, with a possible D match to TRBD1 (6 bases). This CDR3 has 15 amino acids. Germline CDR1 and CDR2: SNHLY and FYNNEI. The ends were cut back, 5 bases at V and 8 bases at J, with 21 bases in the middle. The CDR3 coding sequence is TGTGCCAGCAGTAAAGGACAGATCCAATCTCTAACCCAGTACTTC. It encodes CASSKGQIQSLTQYF.

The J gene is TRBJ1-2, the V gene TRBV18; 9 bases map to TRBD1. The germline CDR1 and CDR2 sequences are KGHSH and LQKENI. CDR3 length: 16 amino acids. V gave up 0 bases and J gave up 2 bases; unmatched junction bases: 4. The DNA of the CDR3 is TGTGCCAGCTCACCACCCCAGGGACAGGGAAACTATGGCTACACCTTC. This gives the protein CASSPPQGQGNYGYTF.

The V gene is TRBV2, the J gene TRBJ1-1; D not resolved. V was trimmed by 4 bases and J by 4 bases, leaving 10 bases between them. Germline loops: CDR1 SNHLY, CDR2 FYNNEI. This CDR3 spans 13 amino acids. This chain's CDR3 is CASSVRVFTEAFF. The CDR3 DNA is TGTGCCAGCAGTGTTCGGGTTTTCACTGAAGCTTTCTTT.

The CDR3 region is CASSLGLGNTQTLHF. The CDR3 DNA reads as TGTGCCAGCAGTTTAGGGCTCGGGAACACCCAGACCCTCCACTTT. The chain combines TRBV27 with TRBJ1-6; no definite D call. The CDR3 sequence is 15 residues long. V was trimmed by 2 bases and J by 14 bases, leaving 19 bases between them. The germline CDR1 and CDR2 sequences are MNHEY and SMNVEV (reference sequence).

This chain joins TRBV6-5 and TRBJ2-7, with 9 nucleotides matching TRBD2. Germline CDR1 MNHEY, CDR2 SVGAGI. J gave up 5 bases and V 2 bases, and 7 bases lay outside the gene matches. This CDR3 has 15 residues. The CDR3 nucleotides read TGTGCCAGCAGTTACGAGCGGGGGGTTTCCCACGAGCAGTACTTC. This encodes CASSYERGVSHEQYF.

This chain's CDR3 is CASSSGQGAVTDTQYF. CDR3 nucleotides: TGTGCCAGCAGCTCTGGACAGGGGGCTGTCACAGATACGCAGTATTTT. J is TRBJ2-3 and V is TRBV5-8; 11 positions agree with TRBD1. This CDR3 region has 16 residues. After removal of 3 bases from V and 2 bases from J, the junction contained 5 bases not matched to a gene. Per germline, CDR1 SGHTS and CDR2 YDEGEE.

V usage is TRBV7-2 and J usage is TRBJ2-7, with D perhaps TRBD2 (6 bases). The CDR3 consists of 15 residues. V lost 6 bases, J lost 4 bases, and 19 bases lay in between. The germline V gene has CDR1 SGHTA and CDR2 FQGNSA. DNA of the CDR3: TGTGCCAGCAGTTCCCTCGGGGGATCGTCTTACGAGCAGTACTTC. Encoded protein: CASSSLGGSSYEQYF.

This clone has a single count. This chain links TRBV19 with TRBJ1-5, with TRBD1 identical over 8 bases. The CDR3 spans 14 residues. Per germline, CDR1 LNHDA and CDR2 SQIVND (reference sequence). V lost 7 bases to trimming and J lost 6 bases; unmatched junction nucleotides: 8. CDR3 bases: TGTGCCAGTACCGGACAGGGTACCGCTCAGCCCCAGCATTTT. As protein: CASTGQGTAQPQHF.

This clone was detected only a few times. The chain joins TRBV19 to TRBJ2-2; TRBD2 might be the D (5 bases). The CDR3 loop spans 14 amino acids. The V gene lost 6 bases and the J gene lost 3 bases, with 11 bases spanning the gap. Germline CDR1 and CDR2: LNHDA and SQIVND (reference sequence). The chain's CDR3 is CASSLWEHTGELFF. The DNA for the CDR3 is TGTGCCAGTAGCCTTTGGGAGCACACCGGGGAGCTGTTTTTT.

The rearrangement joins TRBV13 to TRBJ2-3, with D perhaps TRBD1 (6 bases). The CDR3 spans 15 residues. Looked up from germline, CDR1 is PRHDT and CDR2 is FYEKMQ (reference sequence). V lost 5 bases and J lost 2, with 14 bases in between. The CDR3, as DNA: TGTGCCAGCAGCCCTACAGGGACCACCACAGATACGCAGTATTTT. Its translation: CASSPTGTTTDTQYF.

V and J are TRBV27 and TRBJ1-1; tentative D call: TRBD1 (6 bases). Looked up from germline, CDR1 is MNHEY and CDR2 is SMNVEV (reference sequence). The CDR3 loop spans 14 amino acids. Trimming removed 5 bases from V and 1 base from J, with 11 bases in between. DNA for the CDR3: TGTGCCAGCAGTCGACCGGGACAGAACACTGAAGCTTTCTTT. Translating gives CASSRPGQNTEAFF.

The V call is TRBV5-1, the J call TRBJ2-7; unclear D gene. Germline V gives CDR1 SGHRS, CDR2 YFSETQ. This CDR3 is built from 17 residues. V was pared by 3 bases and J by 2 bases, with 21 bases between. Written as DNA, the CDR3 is TGCGCCAGCAGCTCCCCGGTCCCGGTCCCGTCGACCTACGAGCAGTACTTC. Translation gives CASSSPVPVPSTYEQYF.

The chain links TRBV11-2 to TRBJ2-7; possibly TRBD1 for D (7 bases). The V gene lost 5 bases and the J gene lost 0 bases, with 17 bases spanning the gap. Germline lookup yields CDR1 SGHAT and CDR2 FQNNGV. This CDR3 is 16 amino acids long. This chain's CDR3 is CASSIAGQPSSYEQYF. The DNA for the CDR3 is TGTGCCAGCAGCATCGCGGGACAGCCGAGCTCCTACGAGCAGTACTTC. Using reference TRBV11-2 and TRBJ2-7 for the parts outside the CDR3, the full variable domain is EAGVAQSPRYKIIEKRQSVAFWCNPISGHATLYWYQQILGQGPKLLIQFQNNGVVDDSQLPKDRFSAERLKGVDSTLKIQPAKLEDSAVYLCASSIAGQPSSYEQYFGPGTRLTVT.

The CDR3 spells CASGMGHKETQYF. The DNA of the CDR3 is TGTGCCAGCGGCATGGGGCATAAAGAGACCCAGTACTTC. V usage is TRBV7-6 and J usage is TRBJ2-5, with D possibly being TRBD1 (5 bases). From germline, CDR1 is SGHVS and CDR2 FNYEAQ. This CDR3 is built from 13 residues. Trimming took off 8 bases at V and 3 bases at J, with 13 bases between the two ends.

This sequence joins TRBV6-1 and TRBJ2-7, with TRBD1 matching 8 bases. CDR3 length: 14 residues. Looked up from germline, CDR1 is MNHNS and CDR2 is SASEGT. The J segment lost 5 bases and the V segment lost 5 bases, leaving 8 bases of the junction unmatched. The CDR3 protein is CASSMYGTGDEQYF. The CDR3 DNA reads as TGTGCCAGCAGTATGTACGGGACAGGTGACGAGCAGTACTTC.

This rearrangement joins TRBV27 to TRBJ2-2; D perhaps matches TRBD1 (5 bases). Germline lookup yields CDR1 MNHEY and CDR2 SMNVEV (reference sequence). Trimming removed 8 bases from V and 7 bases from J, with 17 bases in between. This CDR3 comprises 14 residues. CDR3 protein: CASSVSGIHGELFF. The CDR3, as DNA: TGTGCCAGCTCGGTCTCAGGGATCCACGGGGAGCTGTTTTTT.